This record covers a single T cell receptor beta chain. The antigen is not known. V lost 4 bases and J lost 7, with 22 bases in between. CDR1 is SGHVS, CDR2 FQNEAQ, per germline. The CDR3 is 16 residues long. These data belong to a study of Tregs in tolerant kidney transplant recipients. Study observations and caveats: This study did not directly address biological reproducibility. Expanding Tregs on activated donor B cells appeared to best identify donor-specific TCRbeta clones.

Sequencing was performed with immunoSEQ multiplex PCR; in TCRdb, only in-frame clones are kept and a portion is missing. The sample lists roughly 45,000 clones, 75% to 95% occurring once. Unstimulated regulatory T cells (CD4+CD25+CD127-), CD4+CD25- non-regulatory cells, CD4 and CD8 cells were FACS-sorted from thawed PBMCs. Before regulatory T cell sorting, thawed PBMCs rested overnight at 37°C in 200 IU/ml IL-2. The source of this sequence is a human donor in good health. The source material was Tregs from blood. The gene calls are TRBV7-8 and TRBJ2-5, with D perhaps assigned TRBD1 or TRBD2 (5 bases each). CDR3 DNA: TGTGCCAGCAGCTACGCCGGGGTGTGGGGGAAAGGGACCCAGTACTTC. Its protein is CASSYAGVWGKGTQYF.